This T cell receptor (beta chain) was documented in a study of spatial heterogeneity in lung cancer. Overall study context: Consistent detection of more beta-chain than alpha-chain sequences was observed. Raw reads contained each unique TCR and UMI combination more than ten times on average.

Every individual TCR cDNA molecule carried its own unique molecular identifier, which allowed correction of PCR and sequencing errors. TCRdb used MiXCR to reprocess the 5' RACE reads, holding one entry per CDR3 protein. Among some 47,000 distinct CDR3 sequences listed, approximately 7% were seen once. In its sample, this clonotype was seen many times. Between the trimmed V and J ends, which lost 1 base and 6 bases, there was a span of 15 bases. The CDR3 extends over 16 amino acids. Germline V CDR1 and CDR2: LGHNA, YSLEER. Sample time point: sample taken at primary tumor resection. Sequencing of whole RNA from tumor, nontumor lung or frozen PBMC involved no sorting. Around 70 TRACERx patients with early, untreated non-small cell lung cancer donated samples.

This sequence was found in a female donor with early-stage non-small cell lung cancer. The material sequenced was PBMCs, taken at surgery. The chain carries TRBV4-3 and TRBJ2-2, with D uncertain. The CDR3 region is CASSQVVHPWAGELFF. The CDR3 DNA is TGCGCCAGCAGCCAAGTGGTACACCCTTGGGCCGGGGAGCTGTTTTTT.